This T cell receptor (beta chain) emerged from a study of T cell responses to AZD1222 COVID-19 vaccine. Findings and limits, study-wide: After the peak T cell response, and only then, were repertoires sampled. When two AZD1222 doses had been given, Spike-specific TCR breadth and depth rose. Along spike, vaccine-associated CD4 TCRs were found throughout, with dominance at 160-218 and 743-854.

This clone was seen a single time. Its antigen is not known. From germline, CDR1 is LNHDA and CDR2 SQIVND (reference sequence). V shed 9 bases, J shed 1 base, and the junction held 12 bases outside the gene matches. The CDR3 covers 15 residues. Using immunoSEQ multiplex PCR, the repertoire was profiled, and TCRdb retains in-frame clones only, with some absent. The sample lists 100,000 to 130,000 clones, roughly 87% occurring once. The gene calls are TRBV19 and TRBJ2-7; the match to TRBD1 covers 7 bases. The sequence was collected from an adult who received the AZD1222 COVID-19 vaccine. The sequencing here drew on peripheral blood, taken 28 days after the second AZD1222 dose. The CDR3 reads CARPPGRGSSYEQYF. In DNA, the CDR3 is TGTGCCAGACCGCCCGGCAGGGGGTCTTCCTACGAGCAGTACTTC.